This TCR beta chain comes out of a study of spatial heterogeneity in lung cancer. MiXCR was run by TCRdb on the 5' RACE reads, yielding one entry per CDR3 protein. The sample carries tens of thousands of distinct CDR3 sequences, 8% to 9% recorded once. This CDR3 has 14 residues. The ends lost 4 bases at V and 10 bases at J; junction bases unmatched: 10. Documented time point: sample taken at primary tumor resection. Unsorted samples of tumor, nontumor lung or frozen PBMC had their whole RNA sequenced. Donors were some 72 untreated early-stage non-small cell lung cancer patients. This clonotype showed up many times.

The genes are TRBV12-3 or TRBV12-4 and TRBJ1-1, with 9 bases lining up with TRBD1. Material: PBMCs, obtained at surgery. The TCR originated in a female donor with early-stage non-small cell lung cancer. CDR3 nucleotide sequence: TGTGCCAGCAGTTCGCGAGGGACAGGGCAGGTAGCTTTCTTT. The encoded protein is CASSSRGTGQVAFF.